This TCR beta chain was retrieved from a study of T cell responses to AZD1222 COVID-19 vaccine. Study conclusions and caveats: Baseline seropositivity characterized only six AZD1222 recipients. Per reports, nearly half of all spike-specific TCRs target regions that are unmutated in variants.

Data came from immunoSEQ multiplex PCR; TCRdb stores just in-frame clones and leaves some out. The profile shows 140,000 to 150,000 clones, roughly 91% of them singletons. This clone was counted once. Its target is unknown. The specimen comprised peripheral blood, sampled on day 0 of AZD1222 vaccination. The clonotype was recovered from an adult in good health.

The CDR3 here is CASSLGFTEAFF. In DNA form, the CDR3 reads TGTGCCAGCAGCTTAGGGTTCACTGAAGCTTTCTTT. The rearrangement joins TRBV7-8 to TRBJ1-1; D ambiguous. V shed 1 base and J shed 4 bases, with 4 bases lying between them. Germline V lookup: CDR1 SGHVS, CDR2 FQNEAQ. The CDR3 is 12 residues long.